This TCR beta chain was retrieved from a study of tumor-infiltrating lymphocytes in oesophageal squamous cell carcinoma. TCRdb reanalysed the PCR reads using MiXCR and keeps one entry per CDR3 protein. Of around 6,400 distinct CDR3 sequences detected, 14% to 15% appear once; the ten largest clones hold over 15%. By sample fraction, this clonotype is medium-sized (0.01 to 0.1%). From germline, CDR1 is SGHKS and CDR2 YYEKEE (reference sequence). The CDR3 has 16 amino acids. V dropped 1 base and J dropped 0; count of bases not matched to a gene: 4. This receptor was obtained from a male donor with esophageal squamous cell carcinoma. The chain is built from TRBV5-5 and TRBJ2-3; 8 nucleotides match TRBD2. Input material: esophageal tumor tissue. The CDR3: CASSLLGTRSTDTQYF. In nucleotides, the CDR3 is TGTGCCAGCAGCTTGCTCGGGACTAGGAGCACAGATACGCAGTATTTT.